This is a list of T cell receptor beta chains from one sample in a study of shared clonotypes between healthy human individuals. This table comes from immunoSEQ multiplex PCR, and its TCRdb copy is limited to in-frame clones, with some not included. The sample includes roughly 1,800,000 clones, just under 95% of them seen just once. Sample: naive CD8+ T cells sorted from blood. The origin of the receptors is a man younger than 30 in good health. Each CDR3 is given with its conserved first and last residue. The order of the fields is D gene, V gene, J gene, CDR3 protein, CDR3 DNA. The D gene is left open where the match is weak.

TRBD2	TRBV11-2	TRBJ2-7	CASSLDGLADEQYF	TGTGCCAGCAGCTTAGATGGACTAGCGGACGAGCAGTACTTC
TRBD1	TRBV6-5	TRBJ1-1	CASSYSTGANTEAFF	TGTGCCAGCAGTTACTCGACAGGGGCGAACACTGAAGCTTTCTTT
-	TRBV5-4	TRBJ2-3	CASSPEGVLSAQYF	TGTGCCAGCAGCCCCGAAGGGGTTTTGAGTGCGCAGTATTTT
TRBD1	TRBV27	TRBJ1-2	CASSLGPGQGNYGYTF	TGTGCCAGCAGTTTAGGTCCGGGACAGGGGAACTATGGCTACACCTTC
-	TRBV5-1	TRBJ2-7	CASSSIIDSLTASYEQYF	TGCGCCAGCAGCTCAATTATTGACAGTCTGACAGCCTCCTACGAGCAGTACTTC
TRBD2	TRBV27	TRBJ2-7	CASSLSSAREVRGEQYF	TGTGCCAGCAGTTTATCAAGTGCGCGGGAGGTCAGAGGCGAGCAGTACTTC
-	TRBV27	TRBJ2-7	CASSQTVTYEQYF	TGTGCCAGCAGCCAAACAGTTACCTACGAGCAGTACTTC
-	TRBV6-6	TRBJ2-3	CASSYSWVPDTQYF	TGTGCCAGCAGTTACTCCTGGGTGCCAGATACGCAGTATTTT
-	TRBV15	TRBJ2-6	CATSELSGANVLTF	TGTGCCACCAGCGAATTGTCTGGGGCCAACGTCCTGACTTTC
TRBD1	TRBV4-3	TRBJ1-2	CASSQDPGQPVLGYTF	TGCGCCAGCAGCCAAGACCCGGGACAGCCCGTTCTCGGCTACACCTTC
TRBD1	TRBV27	TRBJ1-2	CASGTGVLYGYTF	TGTGCCTCGGGAACAGGGGTTCTCTATGGCTACACCTTC
-	TRBV28	TRBJ2-5	CASSSRPGVKETQYF	TGTGCCAGCAGTTCCCGTCCGGGGGTAAAAGAGACCCAGTACTTC
-	TRBV18	TRBJ2-5	CASSPGTSETQYF	TGTGCCAGCTCACCTGGGACTTCAGAGACCCAGTACTTC
-	TRBV27	TRBJ2-2	CASSPFRLGTGELFF	TGTGCCAGCAGTCCCTTTCGTCTGGGCACCGGGGAGCTGTTTTTT
TRBD1	TRBV11-3	TRBJ2-7	CASSPGQGSYEQYF	TGTGCCAGCAGCCCGGGACAGGGGTCCTACGAGCAGTACTTC